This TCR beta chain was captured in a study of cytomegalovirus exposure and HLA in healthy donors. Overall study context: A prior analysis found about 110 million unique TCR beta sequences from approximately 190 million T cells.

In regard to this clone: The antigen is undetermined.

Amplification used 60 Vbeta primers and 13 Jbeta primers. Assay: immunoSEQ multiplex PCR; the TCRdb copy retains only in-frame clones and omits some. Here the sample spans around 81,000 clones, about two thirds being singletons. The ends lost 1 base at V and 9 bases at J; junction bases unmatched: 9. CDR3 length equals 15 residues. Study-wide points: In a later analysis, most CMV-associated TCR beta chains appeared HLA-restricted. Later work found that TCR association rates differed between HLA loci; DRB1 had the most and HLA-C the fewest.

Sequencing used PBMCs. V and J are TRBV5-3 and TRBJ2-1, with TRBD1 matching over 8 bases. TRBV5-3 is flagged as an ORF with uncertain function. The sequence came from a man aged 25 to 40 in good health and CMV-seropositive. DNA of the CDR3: TGTGCCAGAAGCTTGAGTACAGGGGGGATAGGTGAGCAGTTCTTC. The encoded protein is CARSLSTGGIGEQFF.